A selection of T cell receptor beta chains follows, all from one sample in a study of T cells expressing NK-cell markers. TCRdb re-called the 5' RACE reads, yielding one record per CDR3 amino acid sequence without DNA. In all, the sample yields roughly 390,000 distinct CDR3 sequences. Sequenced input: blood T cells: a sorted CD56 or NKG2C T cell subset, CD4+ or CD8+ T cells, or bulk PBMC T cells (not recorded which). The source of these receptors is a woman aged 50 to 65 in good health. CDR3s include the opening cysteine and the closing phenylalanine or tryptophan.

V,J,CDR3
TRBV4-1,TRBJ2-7,CASSQDRGLSYEQYF
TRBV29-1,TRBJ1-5,CSVEETGTGLQPQHF
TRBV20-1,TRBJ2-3,CSASGHPFTDTQYF
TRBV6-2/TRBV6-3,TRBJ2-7,CASSYSLAPYEQYF
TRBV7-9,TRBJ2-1,CASSLVRATYNEQFF
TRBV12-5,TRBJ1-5,CASGLPGRPQHF
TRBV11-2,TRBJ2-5,CASSLVSGFLDATQYF
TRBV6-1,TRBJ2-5,CASSPGWVQETQYF
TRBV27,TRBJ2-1,CASRDGTPINEQFF
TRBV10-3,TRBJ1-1,CAISDPQGAGAEAFF
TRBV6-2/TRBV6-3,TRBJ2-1,CASSPRRSKTVF
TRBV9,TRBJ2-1,CASSAFLAGDYNEQFF
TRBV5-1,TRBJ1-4,CASSERVPSKLFF
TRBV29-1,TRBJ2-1,CSVVSRVGPLVNEQFF
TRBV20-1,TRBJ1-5,CSARPGENQPQHF
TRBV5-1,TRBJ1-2,CASSYGQGAGYTF
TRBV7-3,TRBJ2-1,CASSSSPSGTGSYNEQFF
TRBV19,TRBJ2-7,CASSLGRRYDEQYF
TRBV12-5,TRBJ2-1,CANLGGDNEQFF
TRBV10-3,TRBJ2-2,CAIRAGGGEELFF
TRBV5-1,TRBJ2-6,CASSGLLSNVLTF
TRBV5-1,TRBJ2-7,CASSSRAGGYEQYF
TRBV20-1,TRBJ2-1,CSTSGPPWGNEQFF
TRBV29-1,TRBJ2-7,CSVVWAHIREQYF
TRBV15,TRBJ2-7,CATRGQFSYEQYF
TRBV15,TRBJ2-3,CATSSRPGLAGDTQYF
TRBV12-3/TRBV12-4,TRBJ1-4,CASSRTKGLGKLFF